These T cell receptor beta chains were read from a single sample in a study of blood T cell repertoires in COVID-19. The repertoire was sequenced with immunoSEQ multiplex PCR; TCRdb's copy has only in-frame clones and lacks some. The data contain more than 95,000 clones, 70% to 90% of them singletons. The sample consisted of peripheral blood. The receptors come from a man in his 70s who had recovered from COVID-19. CDR3s include the opening cysteine and the closing phenylalanine or tryptophan. Each record gives: V gene, J gene, clone size, D gene, CDR3 length, CDR3 DNA, CDR3 protein. The D gene is left open where the match is weak. The listing skips clone size in some rows; elsewhere it reads once, few, many or a size class.

>TRBV28|TRBJ2-2|many|TRBD2|15
TGTGCCAGCAGTATTAGCGGGATTGAGACCGGGGAGCTGTTTTTT
CASSISGIETGELFF
>TRBV2|TRBJ2-5|NA|NA|13
TGTGCCAGCAGGCGGACACCCCAAGAGACCCAGTACTTC
CASRRTPQETQYF
>TRBV5-1|TRBJ2-2|NA|NA|13
TGCGCCAGCAGGTTTGACAGCACCGGGGAGCTGTTTTTT
CASRFDSTGELFF
>TRBV29-1|TRBJ2-7|NA|NA|12
TGCAGCGTCTCCGAGGGATCCTACGAGCAGTACTTC
CSVSEGSYEQYF
>TRBV28|TRBJ1-1|many|TRBD1|13
TGTGCCAGCAGTTTGGTAGGGGGCGATGAAGCTTTCTTT
CASSLVGGDEAFF
>TRBV21-1|TRBJ2-2|NA|NA|16
TGTGCCAGCAGCAACCACAGGGGGCGGATAACCGGGGAGCTGTTTTTT
CASSNHRGRITGELFF
>TRBV28|TRBJ1-6|NA|NA|14
TGTGCCAGCAGTTTAGGTCAGTTTCAGTCACCCCTCCACTTT
CASSLGQFQSPLHF
>TRBV27|TRBJ2-1|NA|NA|15
TGTGCCAGCACCGCAAGAGCTTTCGTGCTCAATGAGCAGTTCTTC
CASTARAFVLNEQFF
>TRBV3-1/TRBV3-2|TRBJ2-1|NA|TRBD2|16
TGTGCCAGCAGCCAAGGAAATGGACTAGCGGGTAATGAGCAGTTCTTC
CASSQGNGLAGNEQFF
>TRBV30|TRBJ2-2|NA|TRBD2|14
TGTGCCTGGAATAGCGGGGGTTACACCGGGGAGCTGTTTTTT
CAWNSGGYTGELFF
>TRBV5-4|TRBJ1-1|NA|TRBD1|15
TGTGCCAGCAGCTCGGCCCAGGGGGGGAACACTGAAGCTTTCTTT
CASSSAQGGNTEAFF
>TRBV23-1|TRBJ2-1|NA|NA|16
TGCGCCAGCAGTCCCCGTTTCGTGACTACTGACAATGAGCAGTTCTTC
CASSPRFVTTDNEQFF
>TRBV3-1/TRBV3-2|TRBJ2-2|NA|TRBD2|15
TGTGCCAGCAGCCGGCGGGGGGGCGTCACCGGGGAGCTGTTTTTT
CASSRRGGVTGELFF
>TRBV9|TRBJ2-5|NA|NA|13
TGTGCCAGCAGCGTTGGGCCACAAGAGACCCAGTACTTC
CASSVGPQETQYF
>TRBV28|TRBJ1-2|NA|NA|15
TGTGCCAGCAGTTCTCGTCGGGGGGTGAAGGAAGGCTACACCTTC
CASSSRRGVKEGYTF
>TRBV18|TRBJ1-6|NA|TRBD1|16
TGTGCCAGCTCACCAAGAACAGGGGGCGATAATTCACCCCTCCACTTT
CASSPRTGGDNSPLHF
>TRBV24-1|TRBJ1-4|once|TRBD1|15
TGTGCCACCAGTGACCCGACAGGGCCTGATGAAAAACTGTTTTTT
CATSDPTGPDEKLFF
>TRBV24-1|TRBJ2-5|NA|TRBD1|15
TGTGCCACCAGTGAAAGACAGGGGTCCAAAGAGACCCAGTACTTC
CATSERQGSKETQYF
>TRBV19|TRBJ2-5|NA|NA|15
TGTGCCAGTAGTTTCCGGGGGGCCTCTCAAGAGACCCAGTACTTC
CASSFRGASQETQYF
>TRBV5-1|TRBJ1-1|NA|NA|15
TGCGCCAGCAGCCTCCCCGGGGGGGTTAGCACTGAAGCTTTCTTT
CASSLPGGVSTEAFF
>TRBV7-2|TRBJ1-1|once|TRBD1|14
TGTGCCAGCAGCCCACAGGGGAGGAGGACTGAAGCTTTCTTT
CASSPQGRRTEAFF
>TRBV28|TRBJ1-1|few|TRBD1|15
TGTGCCAGCAGGATAGGGGACAGGGAGAATACTGAAGCTTTCTTT
CASRIGDRENTEAFF
>TRBV7-2|TRBJ1-2|once|NA|15
TGTGCCAGCAGCCTCTCGGGGGGCAAGGGCTATGGCTACACCTTC
CASSLSGGKGYGYTF
>TRBV10-1|TRBJ2-5|NA|TRBD1|15
TGCGCCAGCAGTGAGTTACAGGGGGTTAAAGAGACCCAGTACTTC
CASSELQGVKETQYF
>TRBV28|TRBJ2-5|NA|TRBD1|15
TGTGCCAGCAGTCCACCGGGACAGGGGCGCGAGACCCAGTACTTC
CASSPPGQGRETQYF
>TRBV10-3|TRBJ1-2|NA|TRBD1|15
TGTGCCATCAGTGAGGGGGACAGGGACCTCTATGGCTACACCTTC
CAISEGDRDLYGYTF
>TRBV5-4|TRBJ2-4|NA|NA|17
TGTGCCAGCAGCTCTGACGACAGGAGGCTAGCCAAAAACATTCAGTACTTC
CASSSDDRRLAKNIQYF
>TRBV29-1|TRBJ2-3|NA|NA|14
TGCAGCGTTGCGGGCGGGACGAGCACAGATACGCAGTATTTT
CSVAGGTSTDTQYF
>TRBV2|TRBJ2-4|NA|NA|17
TGTGCCAGCAGCGCAGGTTTAGGTAGCGAGGGCAAAAACATTCAGTACTTC
CASSAGLGSEGKNIQYF
>TRBV5-4|TRBJ2-7|NA|NA|15
TGTGCCAGCAGCTTGGCGAGTGGGGAGACCTACGAGCAGTACTTC
CASSLASGETYEQYF
>TRBV5-1|TRBJ2-5|NA|TRBD1|16
TGCGCCAGCAGCTTGGGGACAGGGGGAAATGGCGAGACCCAGTACTTC
CASSLGTGGNGETQYF
>TRBV4-2|TRBJ2-1|NA|NA|16
TGTGCCAGCAGCCAAGAAGGCAGCGCGGCCTACAATGAGCAGTTCTTC
CASSQEGSAAYNEQFF
>TRBV28|TRBJ2-3|NA|NA|12
TGTGCCAGCATGGGCGGGATGGATACGCAGTATTTT
CASMGGMDTQYF
>TRBV2|TRBJ2-6|NA|NA|16
TGTGCCAGCAGTCCGGATTTATCAGGGGGGGCCAACGTCCTGACTTTC
CASSPDLSGGANVLTF
>TRBV6-5|TRBJ2-5|NA|NA|13
TGTGCCAGTCGGTGGGCAGCTCAAGAGACCCAGTACTTC
CASRWAAQETQYF
>TRBV7-2|TRBJ2-3|NA|TRBD2|16
TGTGCCAGCAGCTTAGGGACTAGCGGAGCCGGGGATACGCAGTATTTT
CASSLGTSGAGDTQYF
>TRBV15|TRBJ2-7|NA|NA|14
TGTGCCACCAGCAGAGGCATACAGGGATACGAGCAGTACTTC
CATSRGIQGYEQYF
>TRBV27|TRBJ2-7|NA|TRBD2|15
TGTGCCAGCAGTCGAAGAGCGGGGACCTTCTACGAGCAGTACTTC
CASSRRAGTFYEQYF
>TRBV15|TRBJ1-1|NA|NA|11
TGTGCCACCAGTACGGACACTGAAGCTTTCTTT
CATSTDTEAFF
>TRBV7-2|TRBJ2-1|NA|NA|13
TGTGCCAGCAGCCAAACACCAAGGAGTCAGCAGTTCTTC
CASSQTPRSQQFF
>TRBV6-6|TRBJ2-7|NA|TRBD1|13
TGTGCCAGCAAGGACAGGGGAGAGATTCGGCAGTACTTC
CASKDRGEIRQYF
>TRBV7-8|TRBJ1-4|NA|NA|15
TGTGCCAGCAGCTTTTTTATCCGGGGTAATGAAAAACTGTTTTTT
CASSFFIRGNEKLFF
>TRBV4-3|TRBJ1-6|NA|NA|16
TGCGCCAGCAGCCAAGATCCCCCAGGGTTGGATTCACCCCTCCACTTT
CASSQDPPGLDSPLHF